Listed here are 27 T cell receptor beta chains from one sample, sequenced in a study of graft-versus-host responses after intestinal transplantation. Assay: immunoSEQ multiplex PCR; the TCRdb copy retains only in-frame clones and omits some. The data hold about 100,000 clones, with roughly nine tenths observed a single time. Which antigens these TCRs recognize remains unknown. This specimen consisted of unstimulated CD4+ T cells sorted from spleen or lymph node cells, obtained before transplant. The receptors shown here come from a human donor who was the organ donor for an intestinal transplant.

This chain connects TRBV30 to TRBJ2-1; TRBD1 is a possible D gene (6 bases). The CDR3 covers 15 residues. Per the germline V gene, CDR1 is GTSNPN and CDR2 is SVGIG (reference sequence). Trimming took 5 bases from V and 0 from J, leaving 14 bases between them. CDR3 in DNA: TGTGCCTGGTCCAAGGGGGAAAGCTCCTACAATGAGCAGTTCTTC. This codes for CAWSKGESSYNEQFF.

This chain links TRBV7-9 with TRBJ2-3; D remains ambiguous. CDR1 is SEHNR and CDR2 is FQNEAQ in the germline V gene (reference sequence). The CDR3 is 13 amino acids. V lost 5 bases and J 2 bases, leaving 8 bases between the germline ends. DNA for the CDR3: TGTGCCAGCAGCCAGATGAACACAGATACGCAGTATTTT. This encodes CASSQMNTDTQYF.

This chain's CDR3 is CAWSTQGWSGQPQHF. CDR3 coding DNA: TGTGCCTGGAGTACCCAGGGCTGGAGTGGTCAGCCCCAGCATTTT. V and J are TRBV30 and TRBJ1-5; tentatively, D is TRBD1 (5 bases). V was pared by 2 bases and J by 6 bases, with 17 bases between. Germline lookup yields CDR1 GTSNPN and CDR2 SVGIG (reference sequence). The CDR3 spans 15 residues.

The rearrangement links TRBV7-2 to TRBJ2-5; D unclear. The CDR3 is 15 residues long. Germline V gene data show CDR1 as SGHTA and CDR2 as FQGNSA. Trimming pared 4 bases from V and 1 base from J, leaving 13 bases between. The CDR3 DNA is TGTGCCAGCAGCTCTATCAGATCCCCCCAAGAGACCCAGTACTTC. Translating it yields CASSSIRSPQETQYF.

This chain joins TRBV5-4 and TRBJ2-7, with 12 bases fitting TRBD2. V lost 0 bases, J lost 2 bases, and 12 bases stayed unmatched. The CDR3 consists of 19 residues. Per the germline V gene, CDR1 is SGHNT and CDR2 is YYREEE (reference sequence). CDR3 in DNA: TGTGCCAGCAGCTTGGCCTCGGTCGATCGACTAGCGGGGGCCTACGAGCAGTACTTC. Its protein is CASSLASVDRLAGAYEQYF.

The chain couples TRBV2 to TRBJ2-2; no clear D. This CDR3 has 14 residues. Trimming took 5 bases from V and 1 from J, leaving 8 bases between them. Germline CDR1 reads SNHLY; CDR2 reads FYNNEI. The DNA of the CDR3 is TGTGCCAGCAGTTCCCTTAAGAACACCGGGGAGCTGTTTTTT. It is translated as CASSSLKNTGELFF. The variable domain in full, with the rest retrieved from reference TRBV2 and TRBJ2-2, is EPEVTQTPSHQVTQMGQEVILRCVPISNHLYFYWYRQILGQKVEFLVSFYNNEISEKSEIFDDQFSVERPDGSNFTLKIRSTKLEDSAMYFCASSSLKNTGELFFGEGSRLTVL.

The DNA of the CDR3 is TGTGCCGTGACCGGGTCCTCTGGGGCCAACGTCCTGACTTTC. This sequence encodes CAVTGSSGANVLTF. V and J are TRBV6-5 and TRBJ2-6; no firm D call. This CDR3 is 14 amino acids long. V lost 11 bases, J lost 0 bases, and 11 bases lay in between. CDR1 is MNHEY, CDR2 SVGAGI, per germline.

V gene TRBV4-1 combines with J gene TRBJ1-3; D gene unclear. Deletions cut 1 base from V and 0 bases from J, with 13 bases between. This CDR3 has 17 residues. The germline V gene has CDR1 MGHRA and CDR2 YSYEKL. In DNA, the CDR3 is TGCGCCAGCAGCCAAGTCTTCGAGGGCCGCTCTGGAAACACCATATATTTT. As protein: CASSQVFEGRSGNTIYF.

This clone was found once. The V and J genes are TRBV2 and TRBJ2-3, with 7 bases aligning to TRBD2. CDR1 and CDR2 from the germline V gene are SNHLY and FYNNEI. The length of the CDR3 is 16 residues. V lost 1 base, J lost 6 bases, and 10 bases stayed unmatched. The CDR3 DNA sequence: TGTGCCAGCAGTGAAGAAGCGGGGCCGTCCCAGGATACGCAGTATTTT. Amino acids: CASSEEAGPSQDTQYF.

The gene calls are TRBV7-2 and TRBJ2-4; D tentatively fits TRBD1 or TRBD2 (5 bases each). CDR1 SGHTA and CDR2 FQGNSA come from the germline V gene. V was pared by 5 bases and J by 6 bases, with 20 bases between. The CDR3 extends over 16 amino acids. CDR3 in DNA: TGTGCCAGCAGCCCTAGGGACCGGGACGGCCGAAACATTCAGTACTTC. Protein: CASSPRDRDGRNIQYF. Full variable domain (rest looked up from reference TRBV7-2 and TRBJ2-4): GAGVSQSPSNKVTEKGKDVELRCDPISGHTALYWYRQSLGQGLEFLIYFQGNSAPDKSGLPSDRFSAERTGGSVSTLTIQRTQQEDSAVYLCASSPRDRDGRNIQYFGAGTRLSVL.

The CDR3 spells CASSPIDRGLVGTEAFF. CDR3 nucleotides: TGTGCCAGCTCACCAATCGACAGGGGTCTTGTTGGCACTGAAGCTTTCTTT. This chain uses TRBV18 with TRBJ1-1, with TRBD1 matching over 8 bases. The CDR3 length is 17 residues. Trimming took 2 bases from V and 4 from J; bases not matched to a gene: 12. CDR1 and CDR2 from the germline V gene are KGHSH and LQKENI.

The chain has TRBV10-2 and TRBJ1-6; D call uncertain. The ends were cut back, 2 bases at V and 6 bases at J, with 11 bases in the middle. The germline V gene encodes CDR1 WSHSY and CDR2 SAAADI. The CDR3 loop spans 15 amino acids. The CDR3 sequence: CASSERTWGNSPLHF. Here the CDR3 DNA reads TGCGCCAGCAGTGAGAGGACCTGGGGTAATTCACCCCTCCACTTT.

The CDR3 region has the DNA TGTGCCAGCAGCTTAGAGTCGGCAGATACGCAGTATTTT. Protein: CASSLESADTQYF. The chain combines TRBV11-3 with TRBJ2-3, with D unclear. V lost 0 bases to trimming and J lost 4 bases, with 5 bases between them. CDR3 length: 13 amino acids. CDR1 and CDR2 (germline): SGHNT, YENEEA.

This clone was seen a single time. J is TRBJ1-2 and V is TRBV11-2; weak D call: TRBD1 (5 bases). Trimming pared 5 bases from V and 7 bases from J, leaving 11 bases between. This CDR3 is 12 amino acids long. The germline V gene has CDR1 SGHAT and CDR2 FQNNGV. CDR3 residues: CASSLEGLGYTF. CDR3 bases: TGTGCCAGCAGCCTCGAGGGGCTTGGCTACACCTTC.

The gene calls are TRBV6-5 and TRBJ1-5, with 7 bases lining up with TRBD1. CDR1 is MNHEY and CDR2 is SVGAGI in the germline V gene. J gave up 2 bases and V 6 bases, and 4 bases lay outside the gene matches. The CDR3 extends over 14 amino acids. In DNA form, the CDR3 reads TGTGCCAGCAGCCACACAGGGGGCAATCAGCCCCAGCATTTT. Translation: CASSHTGGNQPQHF.

The genes are TRBV28 and TRBJ2-7; TRBD1 or TRBD2 may be the D gene (5 bases each). Trimming pared 3 bases from V and 4 bases from J, leaving 16 bases between. Germline V gene lookup returns CDR1 MDHEN and CDR2 SYDVKM. CDR3 size: 15 residues. The DNA of the CDR3 is TGTGCCAGCAGTTTCCGGGACCACTTTTTGTACGAGCAGTACTTC. Protein sequence: CASSFRDHFLYEQYF. Variable domain in full (rest from reference TRBV28 and TRBJ2-7): DVKVTQSSRYLVKRTGEKVFLECVQDMDHENMFWYRQDPGLGLRLIYFSYDVKMKEKGDIPEGYSVSREKKERFSLILESASTNQTSMYLCASSFRDHFLYEQYFGPGTRLTVT.

This rearrangement joins TRBV27 to TRBJ1-6; possible D gene TRBD1, 5 bases. The V end lost 5 bases, the J end lost 8 bases, and 19 bases lay between the germline ends. Germline CDR1 MNHEY, CDR2 SMNVEV (reference sequence). CDR3 length equals 16 residues. CDR3 amino acids: CASSLSTGVVYSPLHF. The DNA of the CDR3 is TGTGCCAGCAGTCTGAGCACAGGAGTGGTGTATTCACCCCTCCACTTT.

In its sample, this clone was seen once. This CDR3 is also generated by other DNA sequences in the sample. The chain recombines TRBV4-1 with TRBJ2-3, with 7 bases fitting TRBD2. The CDR3 consists of 17 residues. The V and J ends lost 0 bases and 4 bases, in that order; junction bases with no gene match: 10. Germline CDR1 is MGHRA and CDR2 is YSYEKL. This CDR3 reads CASSQDSPPGGADTQYF. The CDR3 DNA sequence: TGCGCCAGCAGCCAAGATAGCCCGCCGGGGGGAGCAGATACGCAGTATTTT.

The rearrangement links TRBV2 to TRBJ2-1, with TRBD2 matching 10 bases. This CDR3 is 14 amino acids long. Per germline, CDR1 SNHLY and CDR2 FYNNEI. The V gene end was trimmed by 6 bases and the J gene end by 4 bases; junction bases not matched to a gene: 3. The CDR3 bases are TGTGCCAGCAGGCTAGCGGGGGTATACAATGAGCAGTTCTTC. This gives the protein CASRLAGVYNEQFF.

The rearrangement links TRBV10-2 to TRBJ1-6; weak D call: TRBD1 (5 bases). V lost 0 bases and J lost 9, with 15 bases in between. This CDR3 has 16 amino acids. Germline V gives CDR1 WSHSY, CDR2 SAAADI. The CDR3 spells CASSESTTGRPSPLHF. CDR3 coding DNA: TGCGCCAGCAGTGAGTCGACCACAGGACGGCCTTCACCCCTCCACTTT.

V and J are TRBV29-1 and TRBJ1-1; the D gene is possibly TRBD1 (5 bases). V lost 2 bases and J lost 1, with 8 bases in between. Germline lookup yields CDR1 SQVTM and CDR2 ANQGSEA. The CDR3 contains 13 residues. DNA of the CDR3: TGCAGCGTTGAAAGGGGCCGGAACACTGAAGCTTTCTTT. Translated, it gives CSVERGRNTEAFF.

The V and J genes are TRBV29-1 and TRBJ1-1; weak D call: TRBD1 (6 bases). V lost 3 bases, J lost 1 base, and 9 bases lay in between. Germline CDR1 reads SQVTM; CDR2 reads ANQGSEA. The CDR3 has 13 amino acids. The CDR3 sequence is CSVDGQTNTEAFF. The CDR3 DNA follows: TGCAGCGTTGACGGACAGACGAACACTGAAGCTTTCTTT.

This chain links TRBV27 with TRBJ2-7, with 7 bases lining up with TRBD2. V lost 11 bases, J lost 5 bases, and 6 bases stayed unmatched. Looked up from germline, CDR1 is MNHEY and CDR2 is SMNVEV (reference sequence). The length of the CDR3 is 11 residues. CDR3 DNA sequence: TGTGCCGCCGGGGGGTACCACGAGCAGTACTTC. Translation: CAAGGYHEQYF.

This clone was counted a single time. CDR3 in amino acids: CASSVGLSQETQYF. As DNA, the CDR3 is TGTGCCAGCAGTGTTGGACTGTCTCAAGAGACCCAGTACTTC. The chain links TRBV6-1 to TRBJ2-5; TRBD2 is a possible D gene (5 bases). Germline V CDR1 and CDR2: MNHNS, SASEGT. This CDR3 comprises 14 residues. With 4 bases removed from V and 2 bases from J, the gap between germline ends came to 11 bases.

The chain couples TRBV5-1 to TRBJ1-3; 7 bases fit TRBD1. The V gene end was trimmed by 4 bases and the J gene end by 2 bases; junction bases not matched to a gene: 3. The CDR3 has 14 amino acids. Germline CDR1 and CDR2: SGHRS and YFSETQ. CDR3 nucleotides: TGCGCCAGCAGCCTAGACAGGGCTGGAAACACCATATATTTT. Protein sequence: CASSLDRAGNTIYF.

The chain combines TRBV7-2 with TRBJ2-7, with 11 bases matching TRBD1. Germline V CDR1 and CDR2: SGHTA, FQGNSA. The CDR3 loop spans 15 amino acids. V shed 0 bases and J 2 bases; nucleotides not matched to a gene: 0. CDR3 sequence (DNA): TGTGCCAGCAGCTTAGCGGGACAGGGGGCCTACGAGCAGTACTTC. It translates to CASSLAGQGAYEQYF.

The J gene is TRBJ2-7, the V gene TRBV7-2; 8 bases fit TRBD2. This CDR3 has 14 amino acids. With V trimmed by 2 bases and J by 2 bases, 2 bases remained unmatched. Germline values: CDR1 SGHTA, CDR2 FQGNSA. The CDR3 protein is CASSLSRGAYEQYF. CDR3 DNA sequence: TGTGCCAGCAGCTTATCGCGGGGGGCCTACGAGCAGTACTTC.